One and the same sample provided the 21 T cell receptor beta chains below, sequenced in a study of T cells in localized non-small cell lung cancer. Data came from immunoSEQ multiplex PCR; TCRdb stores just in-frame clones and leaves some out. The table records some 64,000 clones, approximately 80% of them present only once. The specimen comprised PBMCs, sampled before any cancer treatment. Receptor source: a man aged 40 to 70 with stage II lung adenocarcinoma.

Here the CDR3 reads CASRGTGGGKPQHF. The CDR3 DNA follows: TGTGCCAGTAGGGGGACAGGGGGCGGCAAGCCCCAGCATTTT. V is TRBV19 and J is TRBJ1-5; 12 bases match TRBD1. Trimming cost V 6 bases and J 8 bases; bases outside gene matches: 5. CDR3 size: 14 residues. In germline, CDR1 is LNHDA, CDR2 SQIVND (reference sequence).

In DNA, the CDR3 is TGTGCCAGCAGCTTTGGCGGGAGGGCGGGGAGGCAGTTCTTC. Protein sequence: CASSFGGRAGRQFF. V and J are TRBV7-3 and TRBJ2-1; 9 bases align to TRBD2. Per germline, CDR1 SGHTA and CDR2 FQGTGA. V trimming: 3 bases; J trimming: 12 bases; junction bases outside the gene matches: 9. The CDR3 totals 14 residues. The entire variable domain, with the rest obtained from reference TRBV7-3 and TRBJ2-1, is as follows: GAGVSQTPSNKVTEKGKYVELRCDPISGHTALYWYRQSLGQGPEFLIYFQGTGAADDSGLPNDRFFAVRPEGSVSTLKIQRTERGDSAVYLCASSFGGRAGRQFFGPGTRLTVL.

CDR3 region: CASSLVLSGDYNEQFF. CDR3 bases: TGTGCCAGCAGCTTAGTACTTAGCGGGGATTACAATGAGCAGTTCTTC. V is TRBV7-9 and J is TRBJ2-1, with 8 bases identical to TRBD2. Germline V gene data show CDR1 as SEHNR and CDR2 as FQNEAQ (reference sequence). This CDR3 is built from 16 residues. Trimming at V came to 1 base and at J to 4 bases, leaving 6 bases not matched to a gene.

The CDR3 DNA reads as TGTGCCAGCAGCGTGACTAGCGGGAGTACCGGGGAGCTGTTTTTT. Amino acid sequence: CASSVTSGSTGELFF. The V and J genes are TRBV9 and TRBJ2-2; 12 bases are shared with TRBD2. The J segment lost 5 bases and the V segment lost 2 bases, leaving 1 base of the junction unmatched. The CDR3 length is 15 residues. The V gene's germline CDR1 is SGDLS and CDR2 YYNGEE.

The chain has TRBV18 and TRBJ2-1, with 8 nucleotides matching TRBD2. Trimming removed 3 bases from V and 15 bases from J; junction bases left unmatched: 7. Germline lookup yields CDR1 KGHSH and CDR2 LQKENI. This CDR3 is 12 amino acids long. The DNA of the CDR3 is TGTGCCAGCTCACCCCTCCAGCGGGAGTGGTTCTTC. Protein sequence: CASSPLQREWFF.

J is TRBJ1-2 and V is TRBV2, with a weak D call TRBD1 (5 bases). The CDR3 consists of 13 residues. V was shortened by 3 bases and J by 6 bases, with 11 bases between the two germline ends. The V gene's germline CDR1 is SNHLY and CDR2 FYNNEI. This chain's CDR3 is CASSDIGGDGYTF. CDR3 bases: TGTGCCAGCAGTGATATAGGAGGGGATGGCTACACCTTC.

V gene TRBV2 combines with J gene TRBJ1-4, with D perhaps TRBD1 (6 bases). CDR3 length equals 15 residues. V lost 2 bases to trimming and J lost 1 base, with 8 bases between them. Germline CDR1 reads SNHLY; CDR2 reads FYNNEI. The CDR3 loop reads CASSELQGTNEKLFF. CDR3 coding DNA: TGTGCCAGCAGTGAATTACAGGGAACTAATGAAAAACTGTTTTTT. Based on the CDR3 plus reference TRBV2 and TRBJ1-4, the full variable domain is EPEVTQTPSHQVTQMGQEVILRCVPISNHLYFYWYRQILGQKVEFLVSFYNNEISEKSEIFDDQFSVERPDGSNFTLKIRSTKLEDSAMYFCASSELQGTNEKLFFGSGTQLSVL.

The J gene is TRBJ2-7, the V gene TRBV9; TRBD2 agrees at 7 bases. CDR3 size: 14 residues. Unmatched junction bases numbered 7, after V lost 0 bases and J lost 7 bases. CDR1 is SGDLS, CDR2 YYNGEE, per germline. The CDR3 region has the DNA TGTGCCAGCAGCGTAGCTACGACTAGCTGGGAGCAGTACTTC. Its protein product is CASSVATTSWEQYF.

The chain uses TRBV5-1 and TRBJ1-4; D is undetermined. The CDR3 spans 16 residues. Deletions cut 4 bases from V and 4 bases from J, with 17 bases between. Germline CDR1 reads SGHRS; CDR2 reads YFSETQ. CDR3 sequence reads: CASSPQGGEVNEKLFF. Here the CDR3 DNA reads TGCGCCAGCAGCCCCCAAGGCGGGGAGGTTAATGAAAAACTGTTTTTT.

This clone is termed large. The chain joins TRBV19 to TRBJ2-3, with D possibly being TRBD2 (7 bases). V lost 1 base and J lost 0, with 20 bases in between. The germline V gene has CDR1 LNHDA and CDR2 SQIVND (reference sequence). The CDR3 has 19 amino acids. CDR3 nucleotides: TGTGCCAGTAGTATAGGGGGGGCGGGAGTCTCCCCCAGCACAGATACGCAGTATTTT. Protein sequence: CASSIGGAGVSPSTDTQYF.

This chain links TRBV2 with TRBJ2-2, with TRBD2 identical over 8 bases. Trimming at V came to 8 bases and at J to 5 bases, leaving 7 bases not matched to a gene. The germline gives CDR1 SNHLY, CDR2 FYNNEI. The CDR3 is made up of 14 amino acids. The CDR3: CASSREGRTGELFF. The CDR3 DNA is TGTGCCAGCTCACGGGAGGGAAGAACCGGGGAGCTGTTTTTT.

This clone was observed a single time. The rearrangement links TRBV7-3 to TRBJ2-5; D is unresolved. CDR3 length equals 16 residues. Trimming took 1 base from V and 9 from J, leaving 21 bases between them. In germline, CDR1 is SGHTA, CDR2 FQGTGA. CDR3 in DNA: TGTGCCAGCAGCTTAAGAGCCACTCCCTTGCTGTCGGCCCAGTACTTC. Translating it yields CASSLRATPLLSAQYF. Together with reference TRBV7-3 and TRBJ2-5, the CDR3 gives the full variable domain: GAGVSQTPSNKVTEKGKYVELRCDPISGHTALYWYRQSLGQGPEFLIYFQGTGAADDSGLPNDRFFAVRPEGSVSTLKIQRTERGDSAVYLCASSLRATPLLSAQYFGPGTRLLVL.

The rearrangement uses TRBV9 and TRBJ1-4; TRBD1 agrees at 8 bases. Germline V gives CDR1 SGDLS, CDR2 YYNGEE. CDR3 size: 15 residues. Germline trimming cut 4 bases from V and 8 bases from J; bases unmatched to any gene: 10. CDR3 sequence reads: CASSPTGQGWEKLFF. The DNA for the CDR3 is TGTGCCAGCAGCCCGACTGGACAGGGTTGGGAAAAACTGTTTTTT.

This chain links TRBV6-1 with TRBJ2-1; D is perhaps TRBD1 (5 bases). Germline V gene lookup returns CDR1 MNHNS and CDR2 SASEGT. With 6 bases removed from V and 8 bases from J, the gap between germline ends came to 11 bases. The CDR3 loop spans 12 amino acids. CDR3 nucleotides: TGTGCCAGCAGCCCAGGGTTTGATGAGCAGTTCTTC. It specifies CASSPGFDEQFF.

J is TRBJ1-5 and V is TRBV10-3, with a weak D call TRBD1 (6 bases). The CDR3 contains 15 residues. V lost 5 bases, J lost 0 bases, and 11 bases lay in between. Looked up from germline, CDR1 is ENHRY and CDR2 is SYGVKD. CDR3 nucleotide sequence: TGTGCCATCAGTCGGGACAAGTATAGCAATCAGCCCCAGCATTTT. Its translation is CAISRDKYSNQPQHF.

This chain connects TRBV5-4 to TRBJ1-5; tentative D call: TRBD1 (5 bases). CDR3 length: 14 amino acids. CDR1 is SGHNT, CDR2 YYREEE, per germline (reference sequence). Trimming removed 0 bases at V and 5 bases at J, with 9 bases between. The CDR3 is CASSLAGTHQPQHF. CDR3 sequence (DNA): TGTGCCAGCAGCTTGGCCGGGACTCATCAGCCCCAGCATTTT.

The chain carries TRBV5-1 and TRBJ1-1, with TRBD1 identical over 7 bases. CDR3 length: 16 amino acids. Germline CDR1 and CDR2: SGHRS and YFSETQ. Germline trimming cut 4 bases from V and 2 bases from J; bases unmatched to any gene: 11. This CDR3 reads CASSKGTVGINTEAFF. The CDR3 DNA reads TGCGCCAGCAGCAAGGGGACAGTGGGGATCAACACTGAAGCTTTCTTT.

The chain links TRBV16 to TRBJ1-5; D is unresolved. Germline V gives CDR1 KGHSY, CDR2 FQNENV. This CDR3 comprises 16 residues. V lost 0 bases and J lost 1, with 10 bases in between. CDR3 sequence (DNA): TGTGCCAGCAGCCAATCGTCCCCCGGGAGCAATCAGCCCCAGCATTTT. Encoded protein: CASSQSSPGSNQPQHF.

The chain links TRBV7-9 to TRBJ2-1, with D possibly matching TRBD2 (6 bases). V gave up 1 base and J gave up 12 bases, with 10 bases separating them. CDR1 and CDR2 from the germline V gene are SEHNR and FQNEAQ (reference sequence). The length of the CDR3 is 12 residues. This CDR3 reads CASSLESAGQFF. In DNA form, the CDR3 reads TGTGCCAGCAGCTTAGAATCAGCGGGGCAGTTCTTC. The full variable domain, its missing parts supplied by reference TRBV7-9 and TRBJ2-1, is DTGVSQNPRHKITKRGQNVTFRCDPISEHNRLYWYRQTLGQGPEFLTYFQNEAQLEKSRLLSDRFSAERPKGSFSTLEIQRTEQGDSAMYLCASSLESAGQFFGPGTRLTVL.

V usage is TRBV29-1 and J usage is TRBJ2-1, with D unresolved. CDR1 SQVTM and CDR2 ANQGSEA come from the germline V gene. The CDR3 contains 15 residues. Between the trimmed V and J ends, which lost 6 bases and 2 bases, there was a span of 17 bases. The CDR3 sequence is CSVDDTSGAYNEQFF. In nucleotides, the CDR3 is TGCAGCGTAGACGACACCTCTGGGGCCTACAATGAGCAGTTCTTC.

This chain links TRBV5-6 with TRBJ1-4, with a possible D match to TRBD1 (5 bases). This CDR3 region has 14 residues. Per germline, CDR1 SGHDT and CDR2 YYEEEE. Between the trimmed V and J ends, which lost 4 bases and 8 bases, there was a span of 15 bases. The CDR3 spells CASSRRQGSEKLFF. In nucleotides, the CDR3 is TGTGCCAGCAGCCGCCGTCAGGGAAGCGAAAAACTGTTTTTT.